The 26 T cell receptor beta chains below come from one sample, sequenced in a study of blood T cell repertoires in COVID-19 (dated by TCRdb to about 2020). Library creation used the immunoSEQ multiplex PCR assay. The table was pulled from immuneACCESS by TCRdb, which kept in-frame rearrangements only. Such tables lose some clones; where checked, under half of the loss comes from unresolved V genes, and the rest has no known cause. Here the sample has about 400,000 clones; just under 90% occur a single time. The ten most abundant clones make up 1.7% of the sample. Sequenced input: PBMCs or T cells enriched from blood (not recorded which). The source of these receptors is a woman aged 30 to 39 who had recovered from COVID-19.

This sequence joins TRBV19 and TRBJ1-1; no clear D gene. Germline V gives CDR1 LNHDA, CDR2 SQIVND (reference sequence). There are 12 residues in the CDR3. Trimming took 4 bases from V and 0 from J, leaving 3 bases between them. The chain's CDR3 is CASSNMNTEAFF. Here the CDR3 DNA reads TGTGCCAGTAGTAACATGAACACTGAAGCTTTCTTT.

The V call is TRBV18, the J call TRBJ2-7; 10 bases are shared with TRBD1. From germline, CDR1 is KGHSH and CDR2 LQKENI. J lost 2 bases, V lost 3 bases, and 7 bases had no gene match. The CDR3 sequence is 16 residues long. In nucleotides, the CDR3 is TGTGCCAGCTCACCGGTTTCGGGGACAGGGGCCTACGAGCAGTACTTC. This encodes CASSPVSGTGAYEQYF. Supplemented by reference TRBV18 and TRBJ2-7, the full variable domain reads NAGVMQNPRHLVRRRGQEARLRCSPMKGHSHVYWYRQLPEEGLKFMVYLQKENIIDESGMPKERFSAEFPKEGPSILRIQQVVRGDSAAYFCASSPVSGTGAYEQYFGPGTRLTVT.

This clone was seen a handful of times. The chain is built from TRBV2 and TRBJ2-7; TRBD1 aligns across 7 bases. The CDR3 extends over 16 amino acids. Per germline, CDR1 SNHLY and CDR2 FYNNEI. With V trimmed by 1 base and J by 4 bases, 10 bases remained unmatched. CDR3 sequence (DNA): TGTGCCAGCAGTGAAGAGGGAACAGGGGCAGGGTACGAGCAGTACTTC. This sequence encodes CASSEEGTGAGYEQYF.

The rearrangement joins TRBV29-1 to TRBJ1-5; 10 bases agree with TRBD1. The length of the CDR3 is 13 residues. Germline V gene data show CDR1 as SQVTM and CDR2 as ANQGSEA. The V segment lost 4 bases and the J segment 8 bases; nucleotides outside the gene matches: 5. The CDR3 region is CSVGGTGDKPQHF. The DNA for the CDR3 is TGCAGCGTTGGTGGGACAGGGGATAAGCCCCAGCATTTT.

The rearrangement uses TRBV24-1 and TRBJ2-1; 8 bases agree with TRBD1. The CDR3 contains 15 residues. In germline, CDR1 is KGHDR, CDR2 SFDVKD. Trimming cost V 4 bases and J 4 bases; bases outside gene matches: 5. The CDR3 loop reads CATSDQRTGYNEQFF. In DNA form, the CDR3 reads TGTGCCACCAGTGACCAAAGGACAGGGTACAATGAGCAGTTCTTC.

The J gene is TRBJ1-1, the V gene TRBV3-1 (or the pseudogene TRBV3-2); 10 bases line up with TRBD1. The V gene end was trimmed by 2 bases and the J gene end by 5 bases; junction bases not matched to a gene: 11. The CDR3 is 17 residues long. Per germline, CDR1 LGHDT and CDR2 YNNKEL (reference sequence). Here the CDR3 reads CASSQRPSGQGRTEAFF. The CDR3 nucleotides are TGTGCCAGCAGCCAACGACCTTCGGGACAGGGGAGGACTGAAGCTTTCTTT.

On this clone: One end of the junction does not line up with germline, which may come from a read error. This chain uses TRBV18 with TRBJ1-2, with 8 positions matching TRBD1. CDR3 length: 14 residues. CDR1 KGHSH and CDR2 LQKENI come from the germline V gene. The CDR3 DNA is TGTGCCAGCTCCCCACGGACAGGGATGGAGGGCTACACCTTC. Encoded protein: CASSPRTGMEGYTF.

This CDR3 reads CASSEAPGANYGYTF. DNA of the CDR3: TGTGCCAGCAGTGAAGCCCCAGGGGCGAACTATGGCTACACCTTC. The rearrangement joins TRBV6-1 to TRBJ1-2, with a weak D call TRBD1 (6 bases). From germline, CDR1 is MNHNS and CDR2 SASEGT. V was clipped by 0 bases and J by 2 bases, with 10 bases between them. The CDR3 spans 15 residues.

This chain uses TRBV5-4 with TRBJ2-5; 16 nucleotides align to TRBD2. CDR1 and CDR2 from the germline V gene are SGHNT and YYREEE (reference sequence). The junction had 7 bases not matched to a gene; V was cut back by 4 bases and J by 4 bases. The CDR3 extends over 17 amino acids. In DNA form, the CDR3 reads TGTGCCAGCAGCACGGGACTAGCGGGAGGGCCGGGAGAGACCCAGTACTTC. Translating gives CASSTGLAGGPGETQYF. Combining the CDR3 with reference TRBV5-4 and TRBJ2-5 gives the whole variable domain ETGVTQSPTHLIKTRGQQVTLRCSSQSGHNTVSWYQQALGQGPQFIFQYYREEENGRGNFPPRFSGLQFPNYSSELNVNALELDDSALYLCASSTGLAGGPGETQYFGPGTRLLVL.

V and J are TRBV6-4 and TRBJ1-2, with D maybe TRBD1 (6 bases). CDR1 and CDR2 from the germline V gene are MRHNA and SNTAGT. The CDR3 covers 15 residues. CDR3 loop: CGPPGWGGKNYGYTF. DNA for the CDR3: TGTGGTCCACCGGGATGGGGGGGCAAGAACTATGGCTACACCTTC.

CDR3 bases: TGTGCCAGCAGCTTAAGAACAGGGGGATACGAGCAGTACTTC. It specifies CASSLRTGGYEQYF. This chain uses TRBV7-9 with TRBJ2-7; 8 positions agree with TRBD1. This CDR3 region has 14 residues. Per germline, CDR1 SEHNR and CDR2 FQNEAQ (reference sequence). J gave up 4 bases and V 2 bases, and 4 bases lay outside the gene matches.

This chain joins TRBV19 and TRBJ1-2; no reliable D call. CDR1 is LNHDA and CDR2 is SQIVND in the germline V gene (reference sequence). The CDR3 extends over 12 amino acids. V was clipped by 5 bases and J by 2 bases, with 6 bases between them. As DNA, the CDR3 is TGTGCCAGTAGTTGGGCAAACTATGGCTACACCTTC. Its translation: CASSWANYGYTF.

The DNA of the CDR3 is TGTGCCAGCAGTTTTAAGGGGGGGTTCCAAGAGACCCAGTACTTC. Its translation is CASSFKGGFQETQYF. The gene calls are TRBV28 and TRBJ2-5, with a weak D call TRBD2 (7 bases). The germline V gene encodes CDR1 MDHEN and CDR2 SYDVKM. V lost 3 bases to trimming and J lost 1 base, with 12 bases between them. The CDR3 sequence is 15 residues long. The entire variable domain, with the rest obtained from reference TRBV28 and TRBJ2-5, is as follows: DVKVTQSSRYLVKRTGEKVFLECVQDMDHENMFWYRQDPGLGLRLIYFSYDVKMKEKGDIPEGYSVSREKKERFSLILESASTNQTSMYLCASSFKGGFQETQYFGPGTRLLVL.

The chain couples TRBV19 to TRBJ1-2; 9 bases are a match to TRBD1. This CDR3 has 12 amino acids. With 7 bases clipped from V and 8 bases from J, the junction kept 5 bases outside the gene matches. From germline, CDR1 is LNHDA and CDR2 SQIVND (reference sequence). CDR3 loop: CASTDRGEGYTF. For the CDR3, the DNA is TGTGCCAGTACAGACAGGGGGGAAGGCTACACCTTC.

This clone appeared once. The chain uses TRBV2 and TRBJ2-3; D possibly corresponds to TRBD1 (5 bases). CDR3 size: 12 residues. Per the germline V gene, CDR1 is SNHLY and CDR2 is FYNNEI. The V end was cut by 5 bases, the J end by 5 bases, with 8 bases between. For the CDR3, the DNA is TGTGCCAGCAGTAGGGGTGGAGATACGCAGTATTTT. Protein sequence: CASSRGGDTQYF.

The chain carries TRBV12-3 or TRBV12-4 and TRBJ2-7, with D tentatively TRBD1 (5 bases). This CDR3 has 13 residues. Trimming removed 5 bases from V and 6 bases from J, with 14 bases in between. The CDR3 reads CASSLTVLGEQYF. The DNA for the CDR3 is TGTGCCAGCAGTCTGACAGTTCTGGGCGAGCAGTACTTC.

The sample holds one count of this clone. The chain joins TRBV30 to TRBJ2-5, with D possibly being TRBD1 (6 bases). Germline V gene data show CDR1 as GTSNPN and CDR2 as SVGIG (reference sequence). Trimming took 1 base from V and 5 from J, leaving 11 bases between them. This CDR3 comprises 13 residues. The CDR3: CAWSDTGSETQYF. The CDR3 DNA reads as TGTGCCTGGAGTGATACAGGGTCGGAGACCCAGTACTTC.

This chain links TRBV19 with TRBJ2-7; TRBD2 matches at 10 bases. CDR3 length equals 20 residues. J was trimmed by 2 bases and V by 3 bases; bases with no gene match: 19. Per germline, CDR1 LNHDA and CDR2 SQIVND (reference sequence). CDR3 region: CASSISTPSGSLSAAYEQYF. The CDR3 region has the DNA TGTGCCAGTAGTATTAGTACCCCTAGCGGGAGCTTGTCTGCGGCCTACGAGCAGTACTTC.

This chain connects TRBV2 to TRBJ1-3, with D unclear. Trimming took 10 bases from V and 7 from J, leaving 11 bases between them. The CDR3 consists of 11 residues. Germline CDR1 reads SNHLY; CDR2 reads FYNNEI. CDR3 sequence (DNA): TGTGCCACCACCACAGAGAACACCATATATTTT. Translation gives CATTTENTIYF.

This clone was recorded once. This chain links TRBV5-5 with TRBJ1-2; D might be TRBD1 (6 bases). There are 14 residues in the CDR3. With 4 bases removed from V and 7 bases from J, the gap between germline ends came to 17 bases. The germline V gene encodes CDR1 SGHKS and CDR2 YYEKEE (reference sequence). CDR3 protein: CASSPLRGAGGYTF. In DNA, the CDR3 is TGTGCCAGCAGCCCCCTCCGGGGGGCAGGTGGCTACACCTTC.

This chain joins TRBV7-2 and TRBJ1-5, with D possibly TRBD1 on 6 matching bases. The V end lost 5 bases, the J end lost 8 bases, and 19 bases lay between the germline ends. This CDR3 is built from 15 residues. The germline V gene encodes CDR1 SGHTA and CDR2 FQGNSA. The CDR3 protein is CASSRTGSLYEPQHF. CDR3 DNA: TGTGCCAGCAGCCGTACAGGGAGTTTGTATGAGCCCCAGCATTTT. Full variable domain (outside the CDR3, taken from reference TRBV7-2 and TRBJ1-5): GAGVSQSPSNKVTEKGKDVELRCDPISGHTALYWYRQSLGQGLEFLIYFQGNSAPDKSGLPSDRFSAERTGGSVSTLTIQRTQQEDSAVYLCASSRTGSLYEPQHFGDGTRLSIL.

V and J are TRBV5-1 and TRBJ2-1; 7 bases map to TRBD2. There are 15 residues in the CDR3. The V segment lost 4 bases and the J segment 6 bases; nucleotides outside the gene matches: 10. Germline CDR1 is SGHRS and CDR2 is YFSETQ. CDR3 DNA sequence: TGCGCCAGCAGCCGCGGGAGAATGGGGCTCAATGAGCAGTTCTTC. Residues: CASSRGRMGLNEQFF.

The genes are TRBV9 and TRBJ1-3; 7 positions agree with TRBD1. The CDR3 contains 15 residues. Germline V lookup: CDR1 SGDLS, CDR2 YYNGEE. J lost 6 bases, V lost 3 bases, and 9 bases had no gene match. CDR3 sequence reads: CASSDEGAQENTIYF. CDR3 nucleotide sequence: TGTGCCAGCAGCGATGAGGGGGCGCAGGAAAACACCATATATTTT.

The CDR3 sequence is CASSRVTRGQETQYF. The DNA for the CDR3 is TGTGCCAGCAGCCGAGTGACCCGGGGCCAAGAGACCCAGTACTTC. The chain joins TRBV9 to TRBJ2-5; possibly TRBD2 for D (5 bases). This CDR3 has 15 amino acids. The germline V and J ends were trimmed by 4 bases and 1 base, with 14 bases remaining between them. The V gene's germline CDR1 is SGDLS and CDR2 YYNGEE. Full variable domain (missing parts from reference TRBV9 and TRBJ2-5): DSGVTQTPKHLITATGQRVTLRCSPRSGDLSVYWYQQSLDQGLQFLIQYYNGEERAKGNILERFSAQQFPDLHSELNLSSLELGDSALYFCASSRVTRGQETQYFGPGTRLLVL.

The chain links TRBV25-1 to TRBJ1-2; TRBD1 is a possible D gene (5 bases). Germline CDR1 and CDR2: MGHDK and SYGVNS. Trimming removed 3 bases at V and 5 bases at J, with 13 bases between. CDR3 size: 14 residues. The CDR3 DNA is TGTGCCAGCAGTGATTGGCAGGGAGGGTATGGCTACACCTTC. Translation: CASSDWQGGYGYTF.

This clone was detected once. The rearrangement joins TRBV19 to TRBJ2-5; tentatively, D is TRBD1 (6 bases). V lost 9 bases to trimming and J lost 1 base, with 12 bases between them. CDR3 length equals 13 residues. Germline V gives CDR1 LNHDA, CDR2 SQIVND (reference sequence). The CDR3 here is CASRRQAQETQYF. The CDR3 DNA is TGTGCCAGCAGACGACAGGCCCAAGAGACCCAGTACTTC.